One and the same sample provided the 27 T cell receptor beta chains below, sequenced in a study of T cell changes during pregnancy in multiple sclerosis. The method was immunoSEQ multiplex PCR; TCRdb's version includes in-frame clones alone and lacks a portion of them. The table records around 33,000 clones, less than 90% of them present only once. This material consisted of CD8+ T cells from peripheral blood mononuclear cells, taken before pregnancy. The origin of the receptors is a female donor with multiple sclerosis, enrolled in a pregnancy study.

This clone is termed medium-sized (0.01 to 0.1%). This chain uses TRBV28 with TRBJ2-5; D is perhaps TRBD1 (6 bases). This CDR3 has 13 residues. Germline V gene data show CDR1 as MDHEN and CDR2 as SYDVKM. The CDR3: CVSQGPILGTQYF. CDR3 DNA sequence: TGTGTATCCCAGGGGCCTATCTTGGGGACCCAGTACTTC. Full variable domain (remainder filled in from reference TRBV28 and TRBJ2-5): DVKVTQSSRYLVKRTGEKVFLECVQDMDHENMFWYRQDPGLGLRLIYFSYDVKMKEKGDIPEGYSVSREKKERFSLILESASTNQTSMYLCVSQGPILGTQYFGPGTRLLVL.

CDR3 bases: TGTGCCAGCAGTTTAAAACACCTTAATTCACCCCTCCACTTT. Translating gives CASSLKHLNSPLHF. The chain couples TRBV27 to TRBJ1-6; D is uncertain. This CDR3 is built from 14 residues. Trimming stripped 2 bases from V and 6 bases from J, with 8 bases between. Per the germline V gene, CDR1 is MNHEY and CDR2 is SMNVEV (reference sequence).

The chain carries TRBV4-1 and TRBJ2-2; D may be TRBD1 (5 bases). The V and J ends lost 0 bases and 8 bases respectively, with 13 bases between them. CDR1 is MGHRA, CDR2 YSYEKL, per germline. The CDR3 totals 15 residues. The CDR3: CASSQETRARGELFF. The CDR3 DNA reads as TGCGCCAGCAGCCAAGAGACCAGGGCGAGGGGGGAGCTGTTTTTT.

This clone was observed a single time. The V and J genes are TRBV6-1 and TRBJ1-1, with unresolved D. Trimming left V 7 bases short and J 1 base short, with 16 bases between. Germline V gene sequence: CDR1 MNHNS, CDR2 SASEGT. The CDR3 covers 15 residues. Here the CDR3 reads CASTKLPTRNTEAFF. The CDR3, as DNA: TGTGCCAGCACTAAACTTCCTACGAGGAACACTGAAGCTTTCTTT.

This chain connects TRBV4-1 to TRBJ1-6; no clear D gene. CDR1 and CDR2 from the germline V gene are MGHRA and YSYEKL. Trimming left V 0 bases short and J 3 bases short, with 24 bases between. The CDR3 totals 21 residues. DNA for the CDR3: TGCGCCAGCAGCCAAGATATTCCAGGTCCCTGGGCAGTTCACTATAATTCACCCCTCCACTTT. Protein sequence: CASSQDIPGPWAVHYNSPLHF.

The J gene is TRBJ2-1, the V gene TRBV27; a weak D match, TRBD1 (5 bases). The V gene's germline CDR1 is MNHEY and CDR2 SMNVEV (reference sequence). Deletions cut 3 bases from V and 4 bases from J, with 22 bases between. This CDR3 comprises 18 residues. The CDR3 coding sequence is TGTGCCAGCAGTTTTACTCAGAGTCTGGGGCCCGATTACAATGAGCAGTTCTTC. It is translated as CASSFTQSLGPDYNEQFF.

The chain uses TRBV18 and TRBJ1-6, with no clear D. The CDR3 has 18 residues. V lost 1 base and J 2 bases, leaving 15 bases between the germline ends. Germline assignment: CDR1 KGHSH and CDR2 LQKENI. The CDR3 DNA reads as TGTGCCAGCTCACCACGACGCGAGGAAAACACCTATAATTCACCCCTCCACTTT. It codes for CASSPRREENTYNSPLHF.

To note about this clone: One end of the junction is discordant with germline, which a read error may explain. V gene TRBV7-7 combines with J gene TRBJ2-1; 13 positions agree with TRBD2. The CDR3 runs 15 residues. The V gene's germline CDR1 is SSHAT and CDR2 FNYEAQ (reference sequence). The chain's CDR3 is CASSRGLAGRNEQFF. DNA of the CDR3: TGTGCTAGCAGCCGGGGACTAGCGGGGAGGAATGAGCAGTTCTTC. The full variable domain, with the rest looked up from reference TRBV7-7 and TRBJ2-1, is GAGVSQSPRYKVTKRGQDVTLRCDPISSHATLYWYQQALGQGPEFLTYFNYEAQPDKSGLPSDRFSAERPEGSISTLTIQRTEQRDSAMYRCASSRGLAGRNEQFFGPGTRLTVL.

The rearrangement uses TRBV5-1 and TRBJ2-7; possible D gene TRBD2, 6 bases. Germline CDR1 reads SGHRS; CDR2 reads YFSETQ. V was pared by 4 bases and J by 3 bases, with 17 bases between. The CDR3 has 15 amino acids. The CDR3 DNA sequence: TGCGCCAGCAGCCAACCTGGGGCGGGACTCTACGAGCAGTACTTC. Its protein product is CASSQPGAGLYEQYF.

This CDR3 is CARSSDKAGGSLENTQYF. The CDR3 nucleotides read TGTGCCAGAAGCTCGGATAAAGCGGGGGGCTCCTTAGAAAATACGCAGTATTTT. This chain links TRBV7-5 with TRBJ2-3; TRBD2 reflects the table's D call only, with no check against the DNA. TRBV7-5 is a listed pseudogene. The CDR3 is made up of 18 amino acids.

The chain joins TRBV10-2 to TRBJ1-2, with D possibly matching TRBD1 (5 bases). V was trimmed by 4 bases and J by 4 bases, leaving 13 bases between them. Germline V gene sequence: CDR1 WSHSY, CDR2 SAAADI. The CDR3 is 14 amino acids. Here the CDR3 DNA reads TGCGCCAGCAGTGGGGGGGTGACGGTCTATGGCTACACCTTC. Translating gives CASSGGVTVYGYTF.

V is TRBV5-6 and J is TRBJ2-2, with TRBD1 matching over 9 bases. CDR1 is SGHDT, CDR2 YYEEEE, per germline. After removal of 5 bases from V and 5 bases from J, the junction contained 4 bases not matched to a gene. CDR3 length: 14 residues. CDR3 nucleotide sequence: TGTGCCAGCAGGAGGACAGGGGATACCGGGGAGCTGTTTTTT. Its translation: CASRRTGDTGELFF.

The chain combines TRBV28 with TRBJ1-2, with 9 bases fitting TRBD1. Germline lookup yields CDR1 MDHEN and CDR2 SYDVKM. This CDR3 is built from 14 residues. With V trimmed by 4 bases and J by 5 bases, 5 bases remained unmatched. CDR3 region: CASSSGQGWYGYTF. The CDR3 DNA reads TGTGCCAGCAGTTCGGGACAGGGTTGGTATGGCTACACCTTC.

The gene calls are TRBV5-1 and TRBJ2-7; 10 bases are a match to TRBD1. Germline V gene lookup returns CDR1 SGHRS and CDR2 YFSETQ. This CDR3 is built from 15 residues. The V gene end was trimmed by 4 bases and the J gene end by 4 bases; junction bases not matched to a gene: 8. As DNA, the CDR3 is TGCGCCAGCAGCCAGACAGGGGGCTTTATTTACGAGCAGTACTTC. Its translation is CASSQTGGFIYEQYF.

This clone was detected only once. The chain links TRBV7-6 to TRBJ2-7, with D possibly matching TRBD1 (5 bases). The CDR3 has 16 amino acids. Per the germline V gene, CDR1 is SGHVS and CDR2 is FNYEAQ. Deletions cut 5 bases from V and 2 bases from J, with 19 bases between. CDR3 DNA: TGTGCCAGCAGCCCCCCACCGGCAGGGATGGCCTACGAGCAGTACTTC. It codes for CASSPPPAGMAYEQYF.

The V call is TRBV7-9, the J call TRBJ2-7; TRBD1 matches at 9 bases. Germline V CDR1 and CDR2: SEHNR, FQNEAQ (reference sequence). This CDR3 region has 14 residues. V trimming: 5 bases; J trimming: 3 bases; junction bases outside the gene matches: 5. For the CDR3, the DNA is TGTGCCAGCAGCCCCGGGACAGGGCACTACGAGCAGTACTTC. Its translation is CASSPGTGHYEQYF.

The rearrangement joins TRBV28 to TRBJ2-7; the match to TRBD1 covers 9 bases. V shed 4 bases and J 3 bases; nucleotides not matched to a gene: 13. CDR1 and CDR2 from the germline V gene are MDHEN and SYDVKM. The CDR3 totals 17 residues. CDR3 region: CASSSFGSGTGIYEQYF. The CDR3 nucleotides are TGTGCCAGCAGTTCTTTTGGGTCCGGGACAGGGATCTACGAGCAGTACTTC.

A single count supports this clone. The rearrangement links TRBV18 to TRBJ1-1; the match to TRBD1 covers 9 bases. V gave up 1 base and J gave up 3 bases; unmatched junction bases: 18. This CDR3 spans 20 amino acids. Germline-derived CDR1 and CDR2 are KGHSH and LQKENI. Here the CDR3 DNA reads TGTGCCAGCTCACCACAGGGACAGGGAGAAGGTCTGAGTGGATACACTGAAGCTTTCTTT. This translates into CASSPQGQGEGLSGYTEAFF.

This clone showed up just a few times. The chain is built from TRBV19 and TRBJ2-7; perhaps TRBD1 as D (6 bases). The V gene lost 3 bases and the J gene lost 2 bases, with 11 bases spanning the gap. CDR1 is LNHDA, CDR2 SQIVND, per germline (reference sequence). The CDR3 consists of 14 residues. CDR3 coding DNA: TGTGCCAGTAGTATGATGCAGGGGACCTACGAGCAGTACTTC. It is translated as CASSMMQGTYEQYF.

The CDR3 here is CASSQVGHPVDEQFF. The CDR3 nucleotides are TGCGCCAGCAGCCAAGTGGGACACCCGGTCGATGAGCAGTTCTTC. V is TRBV4-1 and J is TRBJ2-1, with D possibly matching TRBD1 (6 bases). Germline assignment: CDR1 MGHRA and CDR2 YSYEKL. The CDR3 runs to 15 residues. Trimming removed 1 base from V and 8 bases from J, with 15 bases in between.

The CDR3 sequence: CASSGGTTFEKLFF. The CDR3 DNA reads as TGTGCCAGCAGTGGAGGGACAACCTTTGAAAAACTGTTTTTT. V is TRBV2 and J is TRBJ1-4, with D perhaps TRBD1 (6 bases). Germline V lookup: CDR1 SNHLY, CDR2 FYNNEI. V lost 4 bases and J 7 bases, leaving 13 bases between the germline ends. CDR3 length equals 14 residues.

CDR3 residues: CASSPAPGQLGYTF. As DNA, the CDR3 is TGTGCCAGCAGCCCCGCCCCGGGACAGCTCGGCTACACCTTC. The chain combines TRBV5-4 with TRBJ1-2; 7 positions agree with TRBD1. This CDR3 has 14 amino acids. The V gene's germline CDR1 is SGHNT and CDR2 YYREEE (reference sequence). V lost 4 bases to trimming and J lost 8 bases; unmatched junction nucleotides: 11.

The chain couples TRBV5-4 to TRBJ1-2; D possibly corresponds to TRBD1 (6 bases). The V and J ends lost 5 bases and 1 base respectively, with 12 bases between them. This CDR3 is 14 amino acids long. Germline V CDR1 and CDR2: SGHNT, YYREEE (reference sequence). The CDR3 DNA is TGTGCCAGCAGGTTAGGGGGGGATAACTATGGCTACACCTTC. It encodes CASRLGGDNYGYTF.

This chain uses TRBV9 with TRBJ1-3, with D unclear. The V end was cut by 2 bases, the J end by 3 bases, with 6 bases between. CDR1 and CDR2 (germline): SGDLS, YYNGEE. This CDR3 has 13 amino acids. The CDR3 loop is CASSVSGGNTIYF. The CDR3 DNA is TGTGCCAGCAGCGTGTCCGGTGGAAACACCATATATTTT.

This clone is a singleton in its sample. The chain has TRBV7-6 and TRBJ2-5; D might be TRBD2 (6 bases). With the DNA end fitting TRBJ2-7 better, the J assignment may be wrong. The CDR3 covers 14 residues. The germline CDR1 and CDR2 sequences are SGHVS and FNYEAQ. The CDR3 region is CASSPEARGNEQYF. The CDR3 coding sequence is TGTGCCAGCAGCCCAGAGGCGCGGGGAAACGAGCAGTACTTC.

The J gene is TRBJ1-2, the V gene TRBV15, with D tentatively TRBD1 (6 bases). The germline gives CDR1 LNHNV, CDR2 YYDKDF (reference sequence). The CDR3 consists of 15 residues. V was trimmed by 5 bases and J by 2 bases, leaving 15 bases between them. This CDR3 is CATSGWDTTNYGYTF. The CDR3 nucleotides are TGTGCCACCAGCGGATGGGACACAACAAACTATGGCTACACCTTC.

This rearrangement joins TRBV10-1 to TRBJ1-3; D gene ambiguous. The CDR3 covers 14 residues. CDR1 is WNHNN and CDR2 is SYGVQD in the germline V gene (reference sequence). Trimming removed 8 bases at V and 4 bases at J, with 15 bases between. The CDR3 is CASDRRVGGNTIYF. CDR3 coding DNA: TGCGCCAGCGACCGGAGGGTGGGCGGAAACACCATATATTTT.